Following are 15 T cell receptor beta chains from one sample sequenced in a study of T cells in Graves' hyperthyroidism and ophthalmopathy (dated by TCRdb to the late 2010s). Libraries were prepared through multiplex PCR. Data came from an Illumina HiSeq 2000. The TCR beta CDR3 regions were amplified from the RNA transcripts. The first round of RT-PCR for the TCR CDR3 was performed with the HTBI primer set and the Qiagen OneStep RT-PCR kit. TCRdb cleaned the public reads at Q25 with fastp, built clones with MiXCR and kept in-frame beta chains. For every CDR3 protein sequence, its rows merge into one entry that carries the most common genes and DNA. Across this sample there are about 200,000 distinct CDR3 sequences, with around 18% seen only once. About 45% of the sample is held by the ten biggest clonotypes. The sample taken for sequencing was blood. These receptors originate from a man aged 35-49 years with Graves' hyperthyroidism.

This clonotype was recorded at least ten times. The V call is TRBV7-2, the J call TRBJ1-2; no firm D call. From germline, CDR1 is SGHTA and CDR2 FQGNSA. CDR3 length equals 16 residues. V lost 2 bases to trimming and J lost 4 bases, with 17 bases between them. The CDR3 sequence is CASSLNSAVRGYGYTF. The CDR3 DNA is TGTGCCAGCAGCTTAAACTCTGCGGTTCGTGGCTATGGCTACACCTTC. Complete variable domain (other parts from reference TRBV7-2 and TRBJ1-2): GAGVSQSPSNKVTEKGKDVELRCDPISGHTALYWYRQSLGQGLEFLIYFQGNSAPDKSGLPSDRFSAERTGGSVSTLTIQRTQQEDSAVYLCASSLNSAVRGYGYTFGSGTRLTVV.

In this sample, this clonotype turned up a few times. J is TRBJ2-7 and V is TRBV2; D may be TRBD1 (6 bases). Germline-derived CDR1 and CDR2 are SNHLY and FYNNEI. The CDR3 loop spans 13 amino acids. V dropped 1 base and J dropped 3 bases, with 7 bases sitting between them. CDR3 residues: CASSEEGDYEQYF. The CDR3 DNA is TGTGCCAGCAGTGAAGAGGGGGACTACGAGCAGTACTTC.

This clonotype was found many times. The gene calls are TRBV10-3 and TRBJ1-1; 8 bases agree with TRBD1. This CDR3 is built from 16 residues. Germline assignment: CDR1 ENHRY and CDR2 SYGVKD. V lost 3 bases to trimming and J lost 5 bases; unmatched junction nucleotides: 11. CDR3 amino acids: CAISDRGRGGVTEAFF. CDR3 in DNA: TGTGCCATCAGTGACAGGGGGCGCGGAGGGGTAACTGAAGCTTTCTTT.

This clonotype was recorded many times. The chain has TRBV12-3 or TRBV12-4 and TRBJ2-3; TRBD2 matches at 11 bases. This CDR3 comprises 18 residues. Trimming at V came to 4 bases and at J to 6 bases, leaving 15 bases not matched to a gene. The CDR3 nucleotides are TGTGCCAGCAGTTCCCCCGGTTTAGCGGGGGGGGTATTGGATACGCAGTATTTT. This sequence encodes CASSSPGLAGGVLDTQYF.

This clonotype was counted many times. The chain couples TRBV4-1 to TRBJ1-1; no clear D gene. CDR1 is MGHRA, CDR2 YSYEKL, per germline. The CDR3 consists of 14 residues. Trimming removed 0 bases from V and 2 bases from J, with 7 bases in between. The CDR3 sequence is CASSQDWVNTEAFF. The CDR3, as DNA: TGCGCCAGCAGCCAAGATTGGGTCAACACTGAAGCTTTCTTT.

A note on this clonotype: A much larger clone differs by one base, so this may be a read error. This chain connects TRBV5-1 to TRBJ2-1; D possibly corresponds to TRBD1 (6 bases). This CDR3 contains 14 residues. Trimming removed 4 bases at V and 9 bases at J, with 17 bases between. Germline V gene data show CDR1 as SGHRS and CDR2 as YFSETQ. In DNA form, the CDR3 reads TGCGCCAGCAGCCCCGGGACACCAAACAGTGAGCAGTTCTTC. Translated: CASSPGTPNSEQFF.

The chain has TRBV9 and TRBJ1-2; D unclear. The CDR3 runs 15 residues. Trimming removed 4 bases from V and 4 bases from J, with 17 bases in between. Germline V gene data show CDR1 as SGDLS and CDR2 as YYNGEE. CDR3 in amino acids: CASSPITVGPYGYTF. The CDR3 DNA reads as TGTGCCAGCAGCCCAATTACAGTTGGCCCCTATGGCTACACCTTC.

This clonotype was counted at least ten times. The chain employs TRBV20-1 and TRBJ2-5; TRBD2 agrees at 12 bases. This CDR3 comprises 14 residues. Trimming cost V 3 bases and J 5 bases; bases outside gene matches: 4. Germline values: CDR1 DFQATT, CDR2 SNEGSKA (reference sequence). CDR3 nucleotide sequence: TGCAGTGCTAGCGGGACTAGCGGGTGGGAGACCCAGTACTTC. It codes for CSASGTSGWETQYF.

This clonotype turned up a few times. CDR3 protein: CASSLGAAKNIQYF. The CDR3 DNA reads TGTGCCAGCTCATTGGGGGCGGCCAAAAACATTCAGTACTTC. The chain joins TRBV18 to TRBJ2-4, with a tentative D call TRBD1 (6 bases). In germline, CDR1 is KGHSH, CDR2 LQKENI. This CDR3 spans 14 amino acids. V gave up 5 bases and J gave up 1 base, with 9 bases separating them.

The sample holds many counts of this clonotype. This chain links TRBV12-3 or TRBV12-4 with TRBJ2-5; D is undetermined. The V gene lost 3 bases and the J gene lost 5 bases, with 13 bases spanning the gap. CDR3 length: 14 amino acids. CDR3 DNA sequence: TGTGCCAGCAGTTTGGGCCCCGCCCGGGAGACCCAGTACTTC. Translating gives CASSLGPARETQYF.

This clonotype showed up many times. The J gene is TRBJ1-2, the V gene TRBV18, with D maybe TRBD1 (5 bases). Trimming removed 6 bases at V and 4 bases at J, with 15 bases between. The CDR3 is made up of 14 amino acids. Germline assignment: CDR1 KGHSH and CDR2 LQKENI. As DNA, the CDR3 is TGTGCCAGCTCGGATGAGGGACCGACCTATGGCTACACCTTC. Translated, it gives CASSDEGPTYGYTF.

This clonotype was detected only a few times. This chain links TRBV7-2 with TRBJ2-4; D call uncertain. V was pared by 6 bases and J by 3 bases, with 15 bases between. The CDR3 covers 15 residues. Germline CDR1 SGHTA, CDR2 FQGNSA. This CDR3 reads CASSPMGMGKNIQYF. CDR3 in DNA: TGTGCCAGCAGTCCAATGGGGATGGGCAAAAACATTCAGTACTTC.

This clonotype was observed many times. CDR3 protein: CASSLEPREDSPLHF. The DNA of the CDR3 is TGCGCCAGCAGCTTGGAGCCCAGGGAAGATTCACCCCTCCACTTT. The chain links TRBV5-1 to TRBJ1-6; D might be TRBD1 (5 bases). V lost 0 bases to trimming and J lost 8 bases, with 12 bases between them. The CDR3 has 15 residues. The germline gives CDR1 SGHRS, CDR2 YFSETQ. Full variable domain (rest looked up from reference TRBV5-1 and TRBJ1-6): KAGVTQTPRYLIKTRGQQVTLSCSPISGHRSVSWYQQTPGQGLQFLFEYFSETQRNKGNFPGRFSGRQFSNSRSEMNVSTLELGDSALYLCASSLEPREDSPLHFGNGTRLTVT.

This clonotype has only a few counts. This rearrangement joins TRBV28 to TRBJ2-1; 9 bases align to TRBD2. Germline values: CDR1 MDHEN, CDR2 SYDVKM. There are 15 residues in the CDR3. With V trimmed by 4 bases and J by 8 bases, 9 bases remained unmatched. In nucleotides, the CDR3 is TGTGCCAGCAGTTCGGGGCTAGCGGGGAGGGATGAGCAGTTCTTC. This codes for CASSSGLAGRDEQFF.

The CDR3 nucleotides are TGTGCCAGCATCCAAACAGGGAATTCACCCCTCCACTTT. Protein product: CASIQTGNSPLHF. This chain links TRBV6-2 or TRBV6-3 with TRBJ1-6, with D perhaps TRBD1 (6 bases). The germline V gene encodes CDR1 MNHEY and CDR2 SVGEGT. CDR3 length equals 13 residues. Trimming cost V 7 bases and J 7 bases, with 11 bases left between them.